The sequence of this T cell receptor beta chain was determined in a study of identical twins. TCRdb passed the 5' RACE reads through MiXCR, listing each CDR3 protein once. The data contain a few hundred thousand distinct CDR3 sequences, about 9% of them singletons. As regards this clonotype: What it binds is unknown.

Trimming took 1 base from V and 13 from J, leaving 16 bases between them. CDR3 length: 14 amino acids. Study-level points and caveats: Twins showed weaker excess sharing in their beta out-of-frame sequences. Abundant beta clonotypes from cord blood bore fewer insertions; memory repertoires lacked this pattern.

The same sample was also studied in work on yellow fever vaccine responses in identical twins.

Sequencing was performed on CD8+ T cells sorted from blood. The chain is built from TRBV12-3 or TRBV12-4 and TRBJ2-2, with D possibly being TRBD1 (6 bases). This receptor was obtained from a woman aged 18-29 years in good health. The CDR3 region is CASSLGQAQPPLFF. The CDR3 nucleotides read TGTGCCAGCAGTTTAGGACAGGCCCAGCCTCCGCTGTTTTTT.